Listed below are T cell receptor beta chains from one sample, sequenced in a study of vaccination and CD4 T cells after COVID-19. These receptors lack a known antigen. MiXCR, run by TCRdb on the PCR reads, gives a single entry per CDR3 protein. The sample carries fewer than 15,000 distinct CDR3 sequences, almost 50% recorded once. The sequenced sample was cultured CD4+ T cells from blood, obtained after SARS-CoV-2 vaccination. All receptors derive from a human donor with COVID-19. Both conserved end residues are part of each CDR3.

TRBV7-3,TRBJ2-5,CASSLSGGQQETQYF
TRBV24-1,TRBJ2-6,CATEPGQGRAGANVLTF
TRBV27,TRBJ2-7,CASTRNRDSFARPYEQYF
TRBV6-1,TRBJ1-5,CASSRQGGNQPQHF
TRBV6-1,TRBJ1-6,CASRTAGQLNSPLHF
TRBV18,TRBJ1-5,CASSPRRNQPQHF
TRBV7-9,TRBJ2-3,CASSPRQFTDTQYF
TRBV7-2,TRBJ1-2,CASSLVSRGGGYTF
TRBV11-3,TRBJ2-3,CASSLDGTDTQYF
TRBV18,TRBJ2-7,CASSPQGRGRGEQYF
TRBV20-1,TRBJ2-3,CSARGRWAGGPDTQYF
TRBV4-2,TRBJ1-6,CASSQDPAGSNSPLHF
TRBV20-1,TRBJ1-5,CSAREGQGAYQPQHF
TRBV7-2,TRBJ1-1,CASSYSIRYMNTEAFF
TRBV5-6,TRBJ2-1,CASSLPPDTQGQFF
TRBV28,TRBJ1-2,CASNLGYASYGYTF
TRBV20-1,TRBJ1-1,CSARDPTGRMNTEAFF
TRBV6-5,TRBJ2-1,CASSYPSLGGNEQFF
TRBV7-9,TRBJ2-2,CASSGMGYGELFF
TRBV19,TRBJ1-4,CASRRTDTNEKLFF
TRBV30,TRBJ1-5,CAWRLGTESNQPQHF
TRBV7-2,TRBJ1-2,CASTGQGGTYGYTF
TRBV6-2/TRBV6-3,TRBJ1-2,CASTAGGGSFAGYTF
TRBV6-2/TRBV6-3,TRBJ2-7,CASSRTGGIHEQYF
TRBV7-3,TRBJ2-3,CASSVDRGQHTQYF
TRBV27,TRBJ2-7,CASSLSPRDRVRREQYF
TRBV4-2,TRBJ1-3,CASSTEGSGNTIYF